This T cell receptor (beta chain) was retrieved from a study of cytomegalovirus exposure and HLA in healthy donors (dated by TCRdb to the late 2010s). For the study in its entirety: An earlier analysis of 587 of the donors reported 276 Gb of sequence data and 117 million unique TCR beta sequences obtained from about 179 million T cells. Around 300 gigabases of sequencing data and approximately 85 million unique TCR sequences were included in an early release covering about 700 HLA-typed donors. The genetic ancestry cluster associated with self-reported Caucasian donors included 65% to 90% of the 398 genotyped donors. The aim of the study was to test whether cataloging public T cell receptors could identify signatures of past pathogen exposure. The T cell repertoires of 670 or so subjects were profiled by immunosequencing and related to cytomegalovirus serostatus. A separate validation cohort of approximately 130 different subjects was used in addition to the roughly 620-subject first cohort. The study combined high-throughput TCR immunosequencing, statistical association of individual TCRs with disease status, and machine learning to predict cytomegalovirus infection status. In a later analysis, previously published TCR beta repertoires from about 640 donors were re-analyzed and high-resolution HLA genotyping was added so that TCR occurrence patterns could be studied. The later analysis used no new phenotypic data to find candidate immune exposures, relying instead on TCR beta sequences and their occurrence across donors. To decide whether each TCR beta V gene segment behaved as functional or pseudogenic, an earlier analysis of some 600 of the donors relied on high-throughput TCR beta sequencing. Donor age, sex, ethnicity and CMV serostatus were compiled alongside the repertoire data. A later genetic analysis used genome-wide SNP genotypes for about three fifths of the roughly 700 donors, treating that subset as a discovery cohort. All discovery cohort repertoires had been generated using a single sequencing platform. HLA typing covered class I and class II loci at four-digit resolution. The number of typed donors differed by locus: about 620-640 for A, B, C, DRB1 and DQB1; approximately 530 for DQA1; 606 for DPA1; and around 450 for DPB1. Because of strong linkage in the cohort, roughly five DR-DQ haplotypes were treated as single units for association and clustering. Across some 400 genotyped donors of the cohort, an average of about 220,000 unique TCR beta nucleotide sequences per donor were sequenced, and 15% to 20% of those sequences were non-productive.

Library generation was performed with the immunoSEQ multiplex PCR assay. The multiplex PCR relied on a mix of 60 forward primers for TCR Vbeta segments and 13 reverse primers for TCR Jbeta segments. The CDR3 region of rearranged TCR beta genes was amplified from genomic DNA by a multiplex PCR assay. The amplified TCR beta libraries were sequenced on the Illumina HiSeq System as 87-base-pair reads. Under the source paper's analysis protocol: A later analysis tallied some 79 million unique TCR beta chains across the roughly 610 repertoires, and approximately 12 million of those chains were shared by two or more donors. To remove PCR and sequencing errors, raw reads were error-corrected and collapsed into unique sequences using a nearest-neighbor algorithm that merged closely related sequences. V, D and J gene segments were assigned by aligning CDR3 sequences to IMGT reference sequences. For a sequence to be retained, a match of at least six nucleotides to both a V gene segment and a J gene segment was required. A rearrangement counted as productive if the CDR3 had no stop codons and remained in frame with V and J, and every other rearrangement counted as non-productive. Following IMGT convention, CDR3 was defined as the stretch from the second conserved V-encoded cysteine up to the conserved J-encoded phenylalanine. Sequences without an unambiguous match to a single V gene segment were excluded from the earlier analysis of over 500 of the donors. In an earlier analysis of some 590 of the donors, a V segment was called functional when productive rearrangements were above 56.7%, and segregating when the standard deviation between donors exceeded 5%. A statistical classification framework was built to diagnose cytomegalovirus status from the catalog of TCR beta chain sequences. V and J gene assignment, in a later analysis, came from comparing TCR nucleotide sequences with IMGT/GENE-DB human TR gene sequences. The TCRdist pipeline was used in a later analysis to assign CDR3 sequences and most-parsimonious VDJ recombination scenarios. In a later analysis, each TCR beta chain was defined by its CDR3 amino acid sequence together with its V-gene family, and reads lacking a unique V-gene family were excluded. In a later analysis, 450 to 600 highly shared, low-generation-probability nucleotide sequences were removed to address suspected cross-contamination and a sequencing artifact. In a later analysis, a clonal expansion index for each public chain was calculated from normalized within-repertoire ranks of inferred template counts. Generation probabilities in a later analysis came from a VDJ recombination model fitted to out-of-frame rearrangements, and those results were checked against IGoR. In a later analysis, TCR-TCR, TCR-HLA and TCR-CMV co-occurrence was scored with hypergeometric tests, and a repertoire-size bias correction was applied to TCR pairs. False discovery rates were estimated in a later analysis by permuting HLA or CMV assignments 20 times. A later analysis grouped co-occurring TCRs with DBSCAN, adding TCRdist sequence similarity when clustering within HLA-allele-positive subsets. Repertoires with fewer than 30,000 or more than 120,000 public chains, plus five repertoires with anomalous nucleotide sharing, were excluded from co-occurrence clustering. TCRdb stores this immuneACCESS table with in-frame sequences only. Part of the clones is absent; in the studies checked, under half of the shortfall reflects unresolved V genes, and no reason is known for the rest. That table is the source of V, J and clone size, and D and trimming were worked out from the DNA. This sample is represented by 100,000 to 150,000 clones; around 80% of them were singletons. Roughly a tenth of the sample lies in the top ten.

Findings and caveats that apply to the study as a whole: Some IMGT-functional V segments, including TRBV6-2 and TRBV6-3, could not be told apart with the 87-base-pair reads, so those segments were excluded. When HLA alleles, especially DR and DQ, strongly co-occurred, TCR associations were difficult to assign to individual alleles. Linkage disequilibrium might explain the correlated functional status among segregating V segments, but an unknown experimental factor could not be ruled out. A total of 150 or so TCR beta chains were listed by the study as associated with cytomegalovirus. A cluster of highly shared sequence variants was judged likely to be a technical artifact of the sequencing pipeline. A later analysis found that HLA-associated TCR beta chains were more clonally expanded and had lower generation probabilities than equally common non-associated chains. According to a later genetic analysis, donors in an Asian-associated ancestry cluster had fewer N-insertions in productive TCRs than the roughly 670-donor mean. According to a later analysis, TCR association rates differed among HLA loci, with DRB1 alleles showing the most associated TCRs and HLA-C alleles showing the fewest. The authors suggested that the approach could potentially be generalized to other disease states and immunological phenotypes. Sequencing depth was assumed to be roughly uniform across donors in the presence/absence analyses, though that assumption may not hold. Several of the top co-occurrence clusters appeared to be linked to parvovirus B19, influenza, CMV and Epstein-Barr virus, according to a later analysis. A later analysis found that most CMV-associated TCR beta chains appeared HLA-restricted, with HLA associations seemingly driven largely by CMV exposure. Most TCR sequences were seen in very few donors, while some public TCRs were found in many individuals. A later analysis associated about 17,000 TCR beta sequences with specific HLA alleles at a false discovery rate of 0.05. CMV serostatus was the only immune exposure information available for the cohort. A further reported finding was that TCR beta sequences accurately predicted the HLA-A and HLA-B alleles for most subjects in the first cohort. In a later genetic analysis, a missense DCLRE1C variant was associated with V-gene and J-gene trimming of TCR beta chains, and the association was replicated in an independent cohort. Only TCR beta chains were sequenced in this cohort, and the absence of alpha or paired-chain data limited detectable features. Seventeen rarely observed V segments, including chromosome 9 orphons, were excluded from the earlier analysis of approximately 500 of the donors because counts were too low. Cytomegalovirus status was reported to be diagnosed by the classifier with high specificity and sensitivity in both the original and validation cohorts. A few of the identified cytomegalovirus-associated TCR beta chains were confirmed in vitro to be specific for cytomegalovirus antigens. An earlier analysis of 450 to 750 of the donors showed that most TCR beta V segments appeared in productive rearrangements either about 90% or about 30% of the time, which broadly matched IMGT annotations. Because HLA typing was missing for some donors at each locus, association tests included only the typed subset.

For CDR1 and CDR2, the germline V gene lists SGHTA and FQGTGA. The V end loses 5 bases and the J end loses 8 bases, and a stretch of 15 bases separates them. The cysteine opens and the phenylalanine closes a CDR3 of 13 amino acids. Here the CDR3 DNA is all that survives: 39 bases in frame from base 1. For this clone: Its antigen is unknown. It has no much larger one-base neighbor in the sample; base qualities were not kept.

The cohort consisted of more than 650 healthy bone marrow donors. All cohort members were sampled while nominally healthy, although unrecorded immune exposures were likely present. The donor tested CMV seropositive, placing the donor among the 289 seropositive members of the cohort. A peripheral blood sample was provided by each donor, and peripheral blood mononuclear cells were used for TCR beta sequencing. The Qiagen DNeasy Blood Extraction Kit was used to extract genomic DNA from the blood cell samples. Source material: PBMCs. Rearrangement joined TRBV7-3 to TRBJ1-2; a weak D assignment points to TRBD1 (5 bases agree). The TCR comes from a man under 40 in good health and CMV-seropositive. The CDR3: CASSPGRGEGYTF. The DNA reads as follows: TGTGCCAGCAGCCCAGGTCGGGGGGAGGGCTACACCTTC.